This T cell receptor beta chain was profiled in a study of PD-1 blockade in mismatch repair-deficient tumors. Profiled with immunoSEQ multiplex PCR; TCRdb holds only in-frame clones, not every one. The repertoire consists of under 150,000 clones, with roughly 86% occurring once and the leading ten covering 12%. V lost 4 bases, J lost 6 bases, and 7 bases stayed unmatched. This CDR3 comprises 15 residues. Germline CDR1 reads MNHEY; CDR2 reads SMNVEV (reference sequence). The source of this sequence is an adult with mismatch repair-deficient cancer. Sample: peripheral blood, taken almost 74 weeks after starting pembrolizumab. The chain couples TRBV27 to TRBJ2-5, with TRBD2 matching over 11 bases. DNA for the CDR3: TGTGCCAGCAGTTCCTTACTAGCGGGAGCCAAGACCCAGTACTTC. It is translated as CASSSLLAGAKTQYF.